This is a list of T cell receptor beta chains from one sample in a study of shared clonotypes between healthy human individuals. The assay was immunoSEQ multiplex PCR, and TCRdb's table has in-frame clones only and misses some. The table includes some 700,000 clones, roughly 91% detected once. Sequenced material: memory CD8+ T cells from PBMCs. The receptors derive from a man aged 18 to 29 in good health. Some clones in this sample may be carry-over from other donors' samples. Both conserved end residues are part of each CDR3. D genes are given only for firm matches. Clone size, where shown, is once, few, many, or a class for clones that have expanded.

v_call	clone_size	j_call	d_call	cdr3_aa	cdr3_nt
TRBV4-1	-	TRBJ2-2	-	CASSQNRDAGELFF	TGCGCCAGCAGCCAGAACAGGGATGCCGGGGAGCTGTTTTTT
TRBV9	-	TRBJ2-2	-	CASSPQAKLIAGELFF	TGTGCCAGCAGCCCTCAAGCCAAGTTGATCGCCGGGGAGCTGTTTTTT
TRBV5-1	-	TRBJ2-7	TRBD2	CASSLALAGSYEQYF	TGCGCCAGCAGCTTGGCCCTAGCGGGGTCCTACGAGCAGTACTTC
TRBV15	once	TRBJ1-5	TRBD1	CATGGTGNQPQHF	TGTGCCACTGGGGGGACAGGCAATCAGCCCCAGCATTTT
TRBV29-1	-	TRBJ1-1	-	CSGTGNSENTEAFF	TGCAGCGGGACTGGAAACAGCGAGAACACTGAAGCTTTCTTT
TRBV6-5	-	TRBJ1-2	TRBD1	CASSPGQGTYGYTF	TGTGCCAGCAGTCCCGGACAGGGAACGTATGGCTACACCTTC
TRBV27	-	TRBJ1-5	-	CASSLIQGIQPQHF	TGTGCCAGCAGTTTAATACAGGGCATTCAGCCCCAGCATTTT
TRBV7-9	-	TRBJ1-4	TRBD1	CASSSRDRVLEKLFF	TGTGCCAGCAGCTCCCGGGACAGGGTTTTGGAAAAACTGTTTTTT
TRBV19	-	TRBJ2-1	-	CASSIGFRTAYNEQFF	TGTGCCAGTAGTATAGGTTTTAGGACAGCATACAATGAGCAGTTCTTC
TRBV28	-	TRBJ2-7	TRBD2	CASIPRTSSYEQYF	TGTGCCAGCATCCCCCGGACTAGCTCCTACGAGCAGTACTTC
TRBV7-9	-	TRBJ1-5	-	CASSPLKSNQPQHF	TGTGCCAGCAGCCCACTTAAGAGCAATCAGCCCCAGCATTTT
TRBV29-1	-	TRBJ2-3	-	CSVAGRDTDTQYF	TGCAGCGTTGCGGGCAGGGACACAGATACGCAGTATTTT
TRBV9	-	TRBJ2-3	TRBD1	CASSGQGGAITDTQYF	TGTGCCAGCAGCGGACAAGGGGGCGCAATTACAGATACGCAGTATTTT
TRBV21-1	once	TRBJ2-7	-	CASSKAPGQASYEQYF	TGTGCCAGCAGCAAAGCGCCCGGACAGGCCTCCTACGAGCAGTACTTC
TRBV5-1	-	TRBJ2-3	-	CASSLAAAWAQDTQYF	TGCGCCAGCAGCTTGGCGGCAGCATGGGCACAAGATACGCAGTATTTT
TRBV28	-	TRBJ2-2	-	CASSLIGELFF	TGTGCCAGCAGTCTCATCGGGGAGCTGTTTTTT
TRBV5-5	-	TRBJ1-5	-	CASSFTVNQPQHF	TGTGCCAGCAGCTTCACAGTCAATCAGCCCCAGCATTTT
TRBV9	-	TRBJ2-2	TRBD1	CASSVKARDRASEEVDGELFF	TGTGCCAGCAGCGTAAAGGCCCGGGACAGGGCTAGCGAGGAGGTGGACGGGGAGCTGTTTTTT
TRBV5-1	-	TRBJ2-1	TRBD1	CASTKQGKDMYNEQFF	TGCGCCAGCACAAAACAGGGGAAGGACATGTACAATGAGCAGTTCTTC
TRBV29-1	-	TRBJ1-2	TRBD1	CSVEEQGALGYTF	TGCAGCGTTGAAGAACAGGGGGCGCTTGGCTACACCTTC
TRBV11-2	-	TRBJ2-1	TRBD2	CASSSLGGGAYNEQFF	TGTGCCAGCAGCTCCCTCGGGGGAGGGGCCTACAATGAGCAGTTCTTC
TRBV9	-	TRBJ2-7	-	CASSVNAGYNEQYF	TGTGCCAGCAGCGTAAATGCAGGGTACAACGAGCAGTACTTC
TRBV28	-	TRBJ1-2	TRBD1	CASSLRTERDSYGYTF	TGTGCCAGCAGTCTCAGAACTGAACGGGACAGCTATGGCTACACCTTC
TRBV5-6	once	TRBJ2-7	-	CASSGSYEQYF	TGTGCCAGCAGCGGGTCCTACGAGCAGTACTTC
TRBV5-5	once	TRBJ1-4	-	CASSLGGGQEKLFF	TGTGCCAGCAGCTTGGGAGGGGGTCAAGAAAAACTGTTTTTT
TRBV9	-	TRBJ2-3	-	CASRASSRGTDTQYF	TGTGCCAGCAGGGCGTCTAGCCGAGGCACAGATACGCAGTATTTT
TRBV19	-	TRBJ2-5	-	CASSSLGGRETQYF	TGTGCCAGTAGTAGCTTGGGGGGTCGGGAGACCCAGTACTTC
TRBV28	-	TRBJ1-5	-	CASSSSRGGLMRDQPQHF	-
TRBV19	-	TRBJ2-7	-	CASSRPPAVEQYF	TGTGCCAGTTCCAGGCCACCAGCCGTCGAGCAGTACTTC
TRBV9	-	TRBJ1-3	-	CASSEDSLQGNTIYF	TGTGCCAGCAGCGAGGACAGCCTTCAGGGAAACACCATATATTTT
TRBV4-1	-	TRBJ2-7	-	CASSRDGKYYEQYF	TGCGCCAGCAGCCGGGACGGCAAATATTACGAGCAGTACTTC
TRBV5-4	-	TRBJ2-7	-	CASSADRYEQYF	TGTGCCAGCAGCGCCGACCGCTACGAGCAGTACTTC
TRBV28	-	TRBJ2-4	TRBD2	CASSRNGGNIQYF	TGTGCCAGCAGCCGTAACGGGGGGAACATTCAGTACTTC
TRBV7-2	-	TRBJ2-1	TRBD2	CASSSTIAGVSYNEQFF	TGTGCCAGCAGCTCGACAATAGCGGGAGTTTCCTACAATGAGCAGTTCTTC
TRBV28	-	TRBJ2-5	TRBD2	CASSLSPPSGALETQYF	TGTGCCAGCAGTTTATCCCCACCTAGCGGGGCTTTAGAGACCCAGTACTTC
TRBV6-1	-	TRBJ2-1	-	CASSDEGLYNEQFF	TGTGCCAGCAGTGATGAGGGTCTCTACAATGAGCAGTTCTTC
TRBV7-3	-	TRBJ2-3	TRBD2	CASSLLAGGADTQYF	TGTGCCAGCAGCTTGCTAGCGGGGGGCGCAGATACGCAGTATTTT
TRBV19	-	TRBJ2-7	TRBD1	CASSRDREGPYEQYF	TGTGCCAGTAGCCGGGACAGGGAAGGACCCTACGAGCAGTACTTC
TRBV5-1	once	TRBJ2-7	-	CASSLDPLEQYF	TGCGCCAGCAGCTTGGACCCTCTCGAGCAGTACTTC
TRBV9	once	TRBJ1-5	-	CASSPDPGGNQPQHF	TGTGCCAGCAGCCCGGACCCAGGGGGCAATCAGCCCCAGCATTTT
TRBV6-4	-	TRBJ2-1	-	CASSDGAFGSNEQFF	TGTGCCAGTTCCGACGGGGCCTTCGGGTCCAATGAGCAGTTCTTC
TRBV9	-	TRBJ1-1	TRBD1	CASSVGQGPTEAFF	TGTGCCAGCAGCGTAGGACAGGGTCCCACTGAAGCTTTCTTT
TRBV7-2	-	TRBJ1-2	-	CASSSLRDAHPGYTF	TGTGCCAGCAGCTCCCTGCGGGACGCACACCCTGGCTACACCTTC